The 27 T cell receptor beta chains presented below share a single source sample, sequenced in a study of cytomegalovirus exposure and HLA in healthy donors. Primers: 60 Vbeta forward and 13 Jbeta reverse. Assay: immunoSEQ multiplex PCR; the TCRdb copy retains only in-frame clones and omits some. Among some 170,000 clones listed, about 72% were seen once. The specimen sequenced was PBMCs. The origin of the receptors is a human donor in good health.

The chain has TRBV2 and TRBJ2-7, with no clear D. This CDR3 is 14 amino acids long. Germline V gene sequence: CDR1 SNHLY, CDR2 FYNNEI. V was trimmed by 7 bases and J by 2 bases, leaving 15 bases between them. CDR3 coding DNA: TGTGCCAGCATCGGTTCGTTAAGCCCCTACGAGCAGTACTTC. Protein sequence: CASIGSLSPYEQYF.

The chain joins TRBV11-2 to TRBJ2-7; D unclear. The length of the CDR3 is 10 residues. CDR1 and CDR2 (germline): SGHAT, FQNNGV. With 5 bases removed from V and 4 bases from J, the gap between germline ends came to 3 bases. The CDR3 is CASSQYEQYF. The CDR3 DNA follows: TGTGCCAGCAGCCAATACGAGCAGTACTTC.

The rearrangement joins TRBV9 to TRBJ2-2, with D hard to call. Germline lookup yields CDR1 SGDLS and CDR2 YYNGEE. The ends were cut back, 0 bases at V and 3 bases at J, with 3 bases in the middle. The CDR3 loop spans 13 amino acids. CDR3 sequence reads: CASSVEHTGELFF. CDR3 DNA sequence: TGTGCCAGCAGCGTAGAGCACACCGGGGAGCTGTTTTTT.

V gene TRBV30 combines with J gene TRBJ2-7, with 7 nucleotides matching TRBD2. CDR3 length: 12 residues. The germline CDR1 and CDR2 sequences are GTSNPN and SVGIG (reference sequence). V was pared by 4 bases and J by 3 bases, with 3 bases of the junction left unmatched. CDR3 DNA: TGTGCCTGGAATCCTAGCGGCTACGAGCAGTACTTC. This sequence encodes CAWNPSGYEQYF.

The chain joins TRBV19 to TRBJ1-1, with 7 bases lining up with TRBD1. With V trimmed by 0 bases and J by 4 bases, 11 bases remained unmatched. CDR1 LNHDA and CDR2 SQIVND come from the germline V gene (reference sequence). This CDR3 has 17 amino acids. For the CDR3, the DNA is TGTGCCAGTAGTATAGATCAATCTCCCGCAGGGGGCACTGAAGCTTTCTTT. Translated, it gives CASSIDQSPAGGTEAFF.

The chain has TRBV19 and TRBJ1-1; no definite D call. Germline lookup yields CDR1 LNHDA and CDR2 SQIVND (reference sequence). V lost 5 bases, J lost 3 bases, and 13 bases lay in between. The CDR3 length is 14 residues. The CDR3 nucleotides are TGTGCCAGTAGTGACCGGGATGGGGACACTGAAGCTTTCTTT. Translating it yields CASSDRDGDTEAFF.

This clone was counted between two and nine times. V gene TRBV2 combines with J gene TRBJ1-2, with a weak D call TRBD1 (6 bases). The CDR3 has 16 amino acids. Germline V gene lookup returns CDR1 SNHLY and CDR2 FYNNEI. The V end was cut by 2 bases, the J end by 3 bases, with 16 bases between. This CDR3 is CASSENRGGSDYGYTF. The CDR3, as DNA: TGTGCCAGCAGTGAAAATCGGGGGGGCAGCGACTATGGCTACACCTTC.

V and J are TRBV7-2 and TRBJ2-2; D might be TRBD2 (5 bases). This CDR3 has 15 residues. Trimming pared 2 bases from V and 5 bases from J, leaving 12 bases between. CDR1 is SGHTA and CDR2 is FQGNSA in the germline V gene. CDR3 sequence: CASSLRGTETGELFF. The CDR3 DNA is TGTGCCAGCAGCTTACGGGGTACGGAAACCGGGGAGCTGTTTTTT.

This chain's CDR3 is CASSFPRDRDLGAYNEQFF. The DNA for the CDR3 is TGTGCCAGCAGCTTTCCCCGGGACAGGGACCTTGGGGCCTACAATGAGCAGTTCTTC. This sequence joins TRBV7-8 and TRBJ2-1, with TRBD1 identical over 9 bases. The CDR3 runs to 19 residues. V shed 3 bases and J 2 bases; nucleotides not matched to a gene: 14. The germline gives CDR1 SGHVS, CDR2 FQNEAQ.

The chain uses TRBV2 and TRBJ2-3, with TRBD2 as a possible D gene (6 bases). V lost 9 bases and J lost 0, with 19 bases in between. Germline V gene sequence: CDR1 SNHLY, CDR2 FYNNEI. CDR3 size: 16 residues. Here the CDR3 reads CASPRNSRGSTDTQYF. The CDR3 DNA is TGTGCCAGTCCCCGGAATTCACGGGGGAGCACAGATACGCAGTATTTT.

CDR3 DNA: TGTGCCAGCAGCTCAATTCAGGGACAGGAACGCTACGAGCAGTACTTC. It encodes CASSSIQGQERYEQYF. This sequence joins TRBV5-6 and TRBJ2-5; 8 positions agree with TRBD1. The J call is doubtful: the DNA matches TRBJ2-7 better. CDR1 is SGHDT, CDR2 YYEEEE, per germline. This CDR3 region has 16 residues.

In its sample, this clone was seen a few times. This sequence joins TRBV6-1 and TRBJ1-2; 7 nucleotides agree with TRBD1. The CDR3 is 13 amino acids. From germline, CDR1 is MNHNS and CDR2 SASEGT. J lost 7 bases, V lost 7 bases, and 9 bases had no gene match. In DNA, the CDR3 is TGTGCCAGCACTCTCGACAGGGTGAGTGGCTACACCTTC. Protein sequence: CASTLDRVSGYTF.

The sample holds a few counts of this clone. This chain links TRBV4-1 with TRBJ1-1, with a possible D match to TRBD1 (5 bases). The V and J ends lost 1 base and 0 bases respectively, with 15 bases between them. The CDR3 runs 17 residues. Germline V gene lookup returns CDR1 MGHRA and CDR2 YSYEKL. CDR3 bases: TGCGCCAGCAGCCAAGGGGGCGGACCGGGTCTGAACACTGAAGCTTTCTTT. Protein: CASSQGGGPGLNTEAFF.

The genes are TRBV5-1 and TRBJ2-5; 15 positions match TRBD2. The junction had 12 bases not matched to a gene; V was cut back by 4 bases and J by 5 bases. Germline lookup yields CDR1 SGHRS and CDR2 YFSETQ. The CDR3 length is 18 residues. CDR3 loop: CASSPRWTSGGAGETQYF. Written as DNA, the CDR3 is TGCGCCAGCAGCCCCCGCTGGACTAGCGGGGGGGCGGGGGAGACCCAGTACTTC.

This chain connects TRBV11-1 to TRBJ2-5, with 9 bases lining up with TRBD2. Germline values: CDR1 SGHAT, CDR2 FQDESV (reference sequence). The CDR3 covers 14 residues. The junction had 6 bases not matched to a gene; V was cut back by 5 bases and J by 5 bases. The DNA of the CDR3 is TGTGCCAGCAGCCCGGCTAGCGGGGCGGAGACCCAGTACTTC. It is translated as CASSPASGAETQYF.

The chain combines TRBV11-2 with TRBJ1-5; 8 nucleotides align to TRBD1. There are 15 residues in the CDR3. V was clipped by 5 bases and J by 3 bases; unmatched bases: 6. CDR1 SGHAT and CDR2 FQNNGV come from the germline V gene. The CDR3 reads CASSLGQGLNQPQHF. For the CDR3, the DNA is TGTGCCAGCAGCCTCGGACAGGGACTCAATCAGCCCCAGCATTTT.

The chain uses TRBV19 and TRBJ2-2, with 9 positions matching TRBD1. Unmatched junction bases numbered 4, after V lost 10 bases and J lost 4 bases. The length of the CDR3 is 13 residues. In germline, CDR1 is LNHDA, CDR2 SQIVND (reference sequence). The CDR3 sequence is CATRTGATGELFF. The CDR3, as DNA: TGTGCCACCCGGACAGGGGCCACCGGGGAGCTGTTTTTT.

The chain couples TRBV5-1 to TRBJ2-5; D gene ambiguous. Trimming stripped 1 base from V and 5 bases from J, with 9 bases between. The length of the CDR3 is 13 residues. Germline V lookup: CDR1 SGHRS, CDR2 YFSETQ. The CDR3 loop is CASSLYVAETQYF. In DNA, the CDR3 is TGCGCCAGCAGCTTGTATGTTGCGGAGACCCAGTACTTC.

This chain joins TRBV6-5 and TRBJ2-1; maybe TRBD2 (6 bases). The CDR3 is 13 amino acids. Germline CDR1 MNHEY, CDR2 SVGAGI. V lost 5 bases to trimming and J lost 10 bases, with 15 bases between them. CDR3 sequence (DNA): TGTGCCAGCAGTCGTGGGACTCCCAGCGAGCAGTTCTTC. Protein product: CASSRGTPSEQFF.

The chain joins TRBV9 to TRBJ1-2; 9 nucleotides line up with TRBD1. CDR3 length equals 15 residues. CDR1 is SGDLS, CDR2 YYNGEE, per germline. Unmatched junction bases numbered 8, after V lost 5 bases and J lost 3 bases. The CDR3 DNA reads as TGTGCCAGCAGTTATGGACAGGGGCATGACTATGGCTACACCTTC. This encodes CASSYGQGHDYGYTF.

This clone was seen just once. The genes are TRBV5-4 and TRBJ2-7; 13 positions match TRBD2. V gave up 0 bases and J gave up 4 bases; unmatched junction bases: 4. The V gene's germline CDR1 is SGHNT and CDR2 YYREEE (reference sequence). This CDR3 spans 16 amino acids. In nucleotides, the CDR3 is TGTGCCAGCAGCTTGGTGGGACTAGCGGGAAATTACGAGCAGTACTTC. Translating it yields CASSLVGLAGNYEQYF.

This rearrangement joins TRBV2 to TRBJ1-6; D is possibly TRBD1 (6 bases). The CDR3 is 14 amino acids. The V gene's germline CDR1 is SNHLY and CDR2 FYNNEI. Trimming cost V 6 bases and J 2 bases, with 8 bases left between them. The CDR3 DNA follows: TGTGCCAGCAGAACAGGGACCTATAATTCACCCCTCCACTTT. Translation gives CASRTGTYNSPLHF.

The chain uses TRBV7-9 and TRBJ1-5; the match to TRBD1 covers 7 bases. CDR3 length: 17 residues. Germline values: CDR1 SEHNR, CDR2 FQNEAQ (reference sequence). The ends lost 4 bases at V and 5 bases at J; junction bases unmatched: 14. The DNA for the CDR3 is TGTGCCAGCAGCTCTAACCCAGGGGGGCTGGTTGATCAGCCCCAGCATTTT. This codes for CASSSNPGGLVDQPQHF.

V is TRBV7-6 and J is TRBJ2-3; TRBD2 is a possible D gene (5 bases). Germline V gene data show CDR1 as SGHVS and CDR2 as FNYEAQ. V was clipped by 4 bases and J by 6 bases, with 11 bases between them. The CDR3 runs to 13 residues. The DNA for the CDR3 is TGTGCCAGCAGCTCCGCGACGGGGGATACGCAGTATTTT. Protein: CASSSATGDTQYF.

The CDR3 loop is CASWTGRGGGQYF. CDR3 coding DNA: TGTGCCAGCTGGACAGGCCGCGGAGGGGGGCAGTACTTC. The V gene is TRBV6-5, the J gene TRBJ2-7, with D maybe TRBD1 (7 bases). Trimming cost V 8 bases and J 9 bases, with 20 bases left between them. Germline assignment: CDR1 MNHEY and CDR2 SVGAGI. The CDR3 loop spans 13 amino acids.

The chain combines TRBV9 with TRBJ2-7; a possible D gene is TRBD1 (6 bases). CDR1 is SGDLS, CDR2 YYNGEE, per germline. CDR3 length: 15 residues. V lost 4 bases to trimming and J lost 3 bases, with 17 bases between them. The DNA for the CDR3 is TGTGCCAGCAGCCTGGAACCCGGGACAAACTACGAGCAGTACTTC. It is translated as CASSLEPGTNYEQYF. Using reference TRBV9 and TRBJ2-7 for the parts outside the CDR3, the full variable domain is DSGVTQTPKHLITATGQRVTLRCSPRSGDLSVYWYQQSLDQGLQFLIQYYNGEERAKGNILERFSAQQFPDLHSELNLSSLELGDSALYFCASSLEPGTNYEQYFGPGTRLTVT.

The CDR3 region is CATYARVEWTDTQYF. The CDR3, as DNA: TGTGCCACTTACGCGAGGGTTGAGTGGACAGATACGCAGTATTTT. The gene calls are TRBV6-1 and TRBJ2-3; perhaps TRBD2 as D (5 bases). V lost 10 bases, J lost 3 bases, and 20 bases lay in between. Germline V lookup: CDR1 MNHNS, CDR2 SASEGT. The CDR3 totals 15 residues.